This T cell receptor beta chain was identified during a study of molecular identifiers for immune sequencing clone quantification. Study-level findings and limits: One cell's worth of spiked Jurkat TCR RNA was reportedly detectable among about a million naive cells.

About this clonotype itself: Its specificity is not known.

One entry per CDR3 protein results from TCRdb running MiXCR on the PCR reads. The sample records some 590,000 distinct CDR3 sequences, about 25% being singletons. The CDR3 is 14 amino acids. Germline values: CDR1 MDHEN, CDR2 SYDVKM. Trimming left V 7 bases short and J 0 bases short, with 13 bases between. Sequencing used naive CD8+ T cells from blood, with Jurkat cell RNA spiked in. Documented subset: FACS-sorted CD8+CD4-CCR7+CD45RA+ naive T cells. The V and J genes are TRBV28 and TRBJ2-7, with a possible D match to TRBD2 (6 bases). The TCR originated in a human donor in good health. Some libraries in this study had Jurkat cell RNA spiked in. This CDR3 reads CASNPTGLSYEQYF. The CDR3 DNA sequence: TGTGCCAGCAACCCAACGGGACTCTCCTACGAGCAGTACTTC.